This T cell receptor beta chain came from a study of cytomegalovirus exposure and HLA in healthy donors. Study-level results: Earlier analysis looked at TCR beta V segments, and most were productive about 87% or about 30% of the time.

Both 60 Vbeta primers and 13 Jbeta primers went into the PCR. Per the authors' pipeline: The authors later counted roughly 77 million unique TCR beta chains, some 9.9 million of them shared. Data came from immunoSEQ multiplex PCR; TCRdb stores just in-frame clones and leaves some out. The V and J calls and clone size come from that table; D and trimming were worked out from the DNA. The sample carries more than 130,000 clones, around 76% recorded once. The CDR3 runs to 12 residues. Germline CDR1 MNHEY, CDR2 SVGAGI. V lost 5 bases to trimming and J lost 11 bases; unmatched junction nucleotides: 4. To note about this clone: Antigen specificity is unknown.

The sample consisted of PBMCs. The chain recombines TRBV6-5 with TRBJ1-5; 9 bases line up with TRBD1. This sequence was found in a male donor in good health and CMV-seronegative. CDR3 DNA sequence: TGTGCCAGCAGTGACAGGGGGGTGGCCCAGCATTTT. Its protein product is CASSDRGVAQHF.